Listed here are 12 T cell receptor beta chains from one sample, sequenced in a study of beta chain features in type 1 diabetes. The authors reverse transcribed all of the isolated RNA, so sequencing captured expressed TCRB transcripts. Only in-frame clones appear in the TCRdb table, and some are missing; sequencing was by immunoSEQ multiplex PCR. This table has approximately 100,000 clones, under 40% appearing once. The sequenced material came from stem cell memory CD4+ T cells from blood. These receptors originate from a woman between 18 and 30 years old in good health.

This rearrangement joins TRBV10-3 to TRBJ1-1; D remains unclear. Germline CDR1 reads ENHRY; CDR2 reads SYGVKD. This CDR3 has 13 residues. V was clipped by 7 bases and J by 0 bases, with 9 bases between them. DNA for the CDR3: TGTGCCATCAAGACAATCCTGAACACTGAAGCTTTCTTT. This translates into CAIKTILNTEAFF.

The sample holds one count of this clone. The chain is built from TRBV6-1 and TRBJ1-1; 12 positions match TRBD1. The CDR3 contains 14 residues. V dropped 6 bases and J dropped 4; count of bases not matched to a gene: 3. The germline CDR1 and CDR2 sequences are MNHNS and SASEGT. The CDR3 reads CASRGQGAGTEAFF. The CDR3 coding sequence is TGTGCCAGCAGGGGACAGGGGGCGGGCACTGAAGCTTTCTTT.

This sequence joins TRBV18 and TRBJ1-4; the match to TRBD1 covers 7 bases. This CDR3 contains 14 residues. V lost 6 bases to trimming and J lost 7 bases; unmatched junction nucleotides: 8. The germline CDR1 and CDR2 sequences are KGHSH and LQKENI. CDR3 nucleotides: TGTGCCAGCTCGCCCCGACAGGGCGGTGAAAAACTGTTTTTT. The encoded protein is CASSPRQGGEKLFF.

The gene calls are TRBV19 and TRBJ2-1; tentative D call: TRBD2 (6 bases). Per germline, CDR1 LNHDA and CDR2 SQIVND (reference sequence). Trimming left V 7 bases short and J 4 bases short, with 23 bases between. This CDR3 has 17 amino acids. CDR3 residues: CASTPARGVSGYNEQFF. DNA of the CDR3: TGTGCCAGTACACCGGCAAGAGGGGTTAGCGGATACAATGAGCAGTTCTTC. Complete variable domain (other parts from reference TRBV19 and TRBJ2-1): DGGITQSPKYLFRKEGQNVTLSCEQNLNHDAMYWYRQDPGQGLRLIYYSQIVNDFQKGDIAEGYSVSREKKESFPLTVTSAQKNPTAFYLCASTPARGVSGYNEQFFGPGTRLTVL.

The rearrangement links TRBV5-1 to TRBJ2-7; TRBD2 matches 8 bases. V lost 4 bases to trimming and J lost 3 bases; unmatched junction nucleotides: 9. The CDR3 length is 15 residues. Germline V gene data show CDR1 as SGHRS and CDR2 as YFSETQ. The CDR3 coding sequence is TGCGCCAGCAGCCCTTCGGGACTAGGGATCTACGAGCAGTACTTC. This gives the protein CASSPSGLGIYEQYF.

CDR3 loop: CASSFGTSGTNEQFF. The CDR3 DNA is TGCGCCAGCAGCTTTGGGACTAGCGGTACAAATGAGCAGTTCTTC. J is TRBJ2-1 and V is TRBV5-1; 11 bases match TRBD2. Trimming at V came to 2 bases and at J to 7 bases, leaving 5 bases not matched to a gene. This CDR3 is built from 15 residues. CDR1 is SGHRS and CDR2 is YFSETQ in the germline V gene.

This sequence joins TRBV19 and TRBJ2-7; TRBD2 matches at 8 bases. The CDR3 length is 16 residues. CDR1 is LNHDA and CDR2 is SQIVND in the germline V gene (reference sequence). J gave up 3 bases and V 4 bases, and 11 bases lay outside the gene matches. In DNA form, the CDR3 reads TGTGCCAGTAGTAGAGTTAGCGGGGCATACGTCTACGAGCAGTACTTC. It specifies CASSRVSGAYVYEQYF.

This clone occurred a few times. This chain connects TRBV6-5 to TRBJ2-1; D is possibly TRBD2 (7 bases). The length of the CDR3 is 14 residues. CDR1 is MNHEY and CDR2 is SVGAGI in the germline V gene. Trimming pared 6 bases from V and 8 bases from J, leaving 17 bases between. DNA of the CDR3: TGTGCCAGCAGCCCGGGGGGCCTTAGGGATGAGCAGTTCTTC. The encoded protein is CASSPGGLRDEQFF.

The CDR3 region is CASSDRGGELFF. The CDR3 region has the DNA TGTGCCAGTAGTGACAGGGGAGGGGAGCTGTTTTTT. V usage is TRBV19 and J usage is TRBJ2-2; 8 bases fit TRBD1. The V gene end was trimmed by 5 bases and the J gene end by 8 bases; junction bases not matched to a gene: 1. The CDR3 sequence is 12 residues long. CDR1 and CDR2 from the germline V gene are LNHDA and SQIVND (reference sequence).

The chain links TRBV5-8 to TRBJ2-7; 10 bases agree with TRBD1. CDR3 length: 15 residues. Germline CDR1 is SGHTS and CDR2 is YDEGEE. V lost 1 base and J lost 1; bases outside the gene matches: 2. As DNA, the CDR3 is TGTGCCAGCAGCTTGCTGGACAGGGGGTCCTACGAGCAGTACTTC. It specifies CASSLLDRGSYEQYF.

This clone was picked up one time. This sequence joins TRBV6-1 and TRBJ2-2; the D gene is possibly TRBD1 (6 bases). V gave up 2 bases and J gave up 5 bases, with 15 bases separating them. The CDR3 is 16 residues long. Germline V gene data show CDR1 as MNHNS and CDR2 as SASEGT. The CDR3 DNA reads as TGTGCCAGCAGTGAACAATCAGGGGCGAGGACCGGGGAGCTGTTTTTT. It yields the protein CASSEQSGARTGELFF.

The chain joins TRBV19 to TRBJ2-2, with 8 bases that match TRBD2. This CDR3 region has 16 residues. The trim removed 3 bases at V and 5 bases at J, leaving 8 bases unmatched. Germline V gene lookup returns CDR1 LNHDA and CDR2 SQIVND (reference sequence). The chain's CDR3 is CASSIRSGSRTGELFF. The CDR3 bases are TGTGCCAGTAGTATCAGGAGCGGGAGTCGAACCGGGGAGCTGTTTTTT.